The 5 T cell receptor beta chains in this list originate from one sample, sequenced in a study of shared clonotypes between healthy human individuals. Sequenced by immunoSEQ multiplex PCR; TCRdb stores in-frame clones only, minus some. The sample comprises some 2.1 million clones, around 95% of which are singletons, and roughly 0.13% rests with the top ten. The specimen sequenced was naive CD4+ T cells sorted from blood. Subset described: CD45RA+ positively selected. Receptor source: a man aged 18 to 29 in good health.

This clone was counted a few times. The chain is built from TRBV10-3 and TRBJ1-2; D remains ambiguous. CDR1 and CDR2 (germline): ENHRY, SYGVKD. Trimming removed 2 bases at V and 6 bases at J, with 10 bases between. The CDR3 extends over 13 amino acids. The CDR3 loop reads CAISETQADGYTF. CDR3 in DNA: TGTGCCATCAGTGAGACGCAGGCCGATGGCTACACCTTC.

The V and J genes are TRBV18 and TRBJ2-5; D ambiguous. The CDR3 is made up of 15 amino acids. Germline V lookup: CDR1 KGHSH, CDR2 LQKENI. V lost 2 bases, J lost 2 bases, and 12 bases lay in between. The CDR3 DNA is TGTGCCAGCTCACCAGGAAATGGCCCTCAAGAGACCCAGTACTTC. It encodes CASSPGNGPQETQYF.

Concerning this clone: The identical CDR3 is also encoded by other nucleotide sequences in the sample. V and J are TRBV11-3 and TRBJ2-7; the D is unclear. Germline V gives CDR1 SGHNT, CDR2 YENEEA. The ends were cut back, 1 base at V and 4 bases at J, with 8 bases in the middle. This CDR3 has 13 amino acids. This CDR3 is CASSLVGSYEQYF. The CDR3 DNA reads TGTGCCAGCAGCTTAGTCGGAAGTTACGAGCAGTACTTC. Full variable domain (missing parts from reference TRBV11-3 and TRBJ2-7): EAGVVQSPRYKIIEKKQPVAFWCNPISGHNTLYWYLQNLGQGPELLIRYENEEAVDDSQLPKDRFSAERLKGVDSTLKIQPAELGDSAVYLCASSLVGSYEQYFGPGTRLTVT.

This clone was seen at least ten times. The rearrangement uses TRBV9 and TRBJ2-7; D remains ambiguous. The CDR3 is 11 amino acids. V lost 4 bases and J 5 bases, leaving 7 bases between the germline ends. Germline V gene data show CDR1 as SGDLS and CDR2 as YYNGEE. Here the CDR3 reads CASSPSDEQYF. In DNA form, the CDR3 reads TGTGCCAGCAGCCCTTCGGACGAGCAGTACTTC.

V is TRBV19 and J is TRBJ2-2; D unclear. The CDR3 runs to 14 residues. V lost 6 bases to trimming and J lost 5 bases, with 13 bases between them. Germline V gene sequence: CDR1 LNHDA, CDR2 SQIVND (reference sequence). CDR3 sequence (DNA): TGTGCCAGTAGCCTCGACGTGGGTACCGGGGAGCTGTTTTTT. Translated: CASSLDVGTGELFF.